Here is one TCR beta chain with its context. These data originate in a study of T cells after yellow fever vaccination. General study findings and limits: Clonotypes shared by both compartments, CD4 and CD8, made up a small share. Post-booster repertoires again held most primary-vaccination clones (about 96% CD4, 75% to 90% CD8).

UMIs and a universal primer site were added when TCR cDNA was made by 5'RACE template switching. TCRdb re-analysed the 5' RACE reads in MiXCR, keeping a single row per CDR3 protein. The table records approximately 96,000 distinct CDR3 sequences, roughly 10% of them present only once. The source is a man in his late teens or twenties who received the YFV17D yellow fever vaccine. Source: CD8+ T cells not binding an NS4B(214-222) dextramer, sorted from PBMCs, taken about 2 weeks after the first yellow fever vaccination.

Here the CDR3 DNA reads TGTGCCAGCAGTTTGATAGGCAATGAGCAGTTCTTC. Encoded protein: CASSLIGNEQFF. V and J are TRBV27 and TRBJ2-1; D unresolved. The CDR3 is 12 amino acids. V lost 3 bases, J lost 6 bases, and 6 bases lay in between. Germline lookup yields CDR1 MNHEY and CDR2 SMNVEV (reference sequence).